This T cell receptor beta chain was observed in a study of blood T cell repertoires in COVID-19. About the research overall: The United States, Italy and Spain supplied acute and convalescent COVID-19 samples. PBMCs, B-cell-depleted T cells, or T cells were the source of the cDNA or gDNA that made up the material.

Original analysis: Nucleated cell number was recorded as an estimate derived from reference gene primer amplification. Assay used: immunoSEQ multiplex PCR; TCRdb lists only in-frame clones, some missing. That table is the source of V, J and clone size, and D and trimming were worked out from the DNA. The sample carries some 110,000 clones, approximately 89% recorded once. This CDR3 is 14 amino acids long. Germline V lookup: CDR1 KGHSH, CDR2 LQKENI. V was trimmed by 2 bases and J by 9 bases, leaving 14 bases between them. The V gene is TRBV18, the J gene TRBJ2-1, with a tentative D call TRBD1 (5 bases). This TCR was sampled from a man aged 35-49 years with acute or convalescent COVID-19. Source material: peripheral blood. As DNA, the CDR3 is TGTGCCAGCTCACCAATTCAGGGTAAGATTGAGCAGTTCTTC. This codes for CASSPIQGKIEQFF.